The 24 T cell receptor beta chains below come from one sample, sequenced in a study of T cells in Graves' hyperthyroidism and ophthalmopathy. The investigators amplified TCR beta CDR3 regions from RNA transcripts. First-round RT-PCR of the TCR CDR3 relied on the HTBI primer set. MiXCR, run by TCRdb on the multiplex PCR reads, gives a single entry per CDR3 protein. This sample has approximately 420,000 distinct CDR3 sequences, with under 15% found just once. The sequenced material came from blood. Receptors originate from a woman in her twenties or thirties with Graves' hyperthyroidism.

This clonotype was seen many times. The CDR3 here is CASSGIAGAVYEQYF. For the CDR3, the DNA is TGCGCCAGCAGCGGGATAGCGGGGGCCGTCTACGAGCAGTACTTC. The chain recombines TRBV5-1 with TRBJ2-7; 9 positions agree with TRBD2. The V gene's germline CDR1 is SGHRS and CDR2 YFSETQ. The CDR3 length is 15 residues. J lost 3 bases, V lost 4 bases, and 8 bases had no gene match.

The gene calls are TRBV27 and TRBJ2-2; 14 bases are a match to TRBD2. The CDR3 extends over 18 amino acids. Germline V lookup: CDR1 MNHEY, CDR2 SMNVEV (reference sequence). V trimming: 5 bases; J trimming: 6 bases; junction bases outside the gene matches: 11. CDR3 bases: TGTGCCAGCAGTCCTATTTGGGGACTAGCGGGAGTGCCCGGGGAGCTGTTTTTT. Protein product: CASSPIWGLAGVPGELFF.

The sample holds many counts of this clonotype. The rearrangement links TRBV29-1 to TRBJ2-1; D remains unclear. The germline V and J ends were trimmed by 4 bases and 4 bases, with 8 bases remaining between them. The CDR3 consists of 12 residues. CDR1 is SQVTM, CDR2 ANQGSEA, per germline. The CDR3 spells CSVARMYNEQFF. DNA of the CDR3: TGCAGCGTTGCGCGAATGTACAATGAGCAGTTCTTC.

This clonotype was found many times. The chain combines TRBV27 with TRBJ1-1, with a tentative D call TRBD1 (6 bases). Trimming removed 5 bases at V and 0 bases at J, with 13 bases between. Germline values: CDR1 MNHEY, CDR2 SMNVEV (reference sequence). This CDR3 is built from 15 residues. CDR3 loop: CASSPSTGLNTEAFF. The CDR3 DNA sequence: TGTGCCAGCAGTCCGTCGACAGGTTTGAACACTGAAGCTTTCTTT.

V usage is TRBV20-1 and J usage is TRBJ1-2; 7 bases line up with TRBD1. Germline lookup yields CDR1 DFQATT and CDR2 SNEGSKA (reference sequence). The junction had 11 bases not matched to a gene; V was cut back by 1 base and J by 6 bases. The CDR3 is 15 amino acids. The CDR3 spells CSARGTGTAYHGYTF. The CDR3 nucleotides are TGCAGTGCTAGAGGGACCGGGACAGCATATCATGGCTACACCTTC.

This clonotype was seen repeatedly, ten times or more. V and J are TRBV20-1 and TRBJ1-1; tentative D call: TRBD1 (5 bases). Germline CDR1 and CDR2: DFQATT and SNEGSKA (reference sequence). This CDR3 spans 14 amino acids. V gave up 6 bases and J gave up 5 bases, with 19 bases separating them. CDR3 region: CSARTPGGGTEAFF. The CDR3 region has the DNA TGCAGTGCCAGAACGCCTGGGGGGGGAACTGAAGCTTTCTTT.

V is TRBV27 and J is TRBJ2-2, with TRBD1 matching over 8 bases. The germline V gene has CDR1 MNHEY and CDR2 SMNVEV (reference sequence). V lost 4 bases to trimming and J lost 3 bases; unmatched junction nucleotides: 7. The length of the CDR3 is 16 residues. Here the CDR3 reads CASSSRTGRDTGELFF. The CDR3, as DNA: TGTGCCAGCAGTTCCCGGACAGGGCGGGACACCGGGGAGCTGTTTTTT.

Many counts were recorded for this clonotype. The V gene is TRBV20-1, the J gene TRBJ1-2; D not certain. Trimming removed 1 base from V and 6 bases from J, with 6 bases in between. Germline V gene sequence: CDR1 DFQATT, CDR2 SNEGSKA (reference sequence). The CDR3 sequence is 11 residues long. In DNA, the CDR3 is TGCAGTGCTAGAGGGGCCAATGGCTACACCTTC. Amino acid sequence: CSARGANGYTF.

This chain connects TRBV29-1 to TRBJ2-7; D perhaps matches TRBD2 (5 bases). This CDR3 comprises 15 residues. Germline values: CDR1 SQVTM, CDR2 ANQGSEA. V lost 4 bases and J lost 3, with 19 bases in between. The CDR3 is CSVVGQALGGYEQYF. The CDR3 nucleotides read TGCAGCGTTGTCGGGCAGGCCCTTGGAGGCTACGAGCAGTACTTC.

This clonotype was observed many times. This chain connects TRBV7-9 to TRBJ2-7; a possible D gene is TRBD2 (5 bases). Germline V gene sequence: CDR1 SEHNR, CDR2 FQNEAQ (reference sequence). CDR3 length equals 13 residues. Deletions cut 10 bases from V and 3 bases from J, with 16 bases between. The CDR3 protein is CATAGPGSYEQYF. The CDR3 DNA is TGTGCCACGGCGGGTCCCGGTAGCTACGAGCAGTACTTC.

This clonotype was recorded a few times. V is TRBV20-1 and J is TRBJ2-1; D gene unclear. Germline CDR1 reads DFQATT; CDR2 reads SNEGSKA (reference sequence). The CDR3 contains 12 residues. The CDR3 protein is CSLGRIGDEQFF. In DNA form, the CDR3 reads TGCAGCTTAGGCCGTATTGGAGATGAGCAGTTCTTC.

There are many counts of this clonotype. This sequence joins TRBV28 and TRBJ1-5; D ambiguous. The V end lost 3 bases, the J end lost 5 bases, and 17 bases lay between the germline ends. The CDR3 is 16 residues long. CDR1 is MDHEN and CDR2 is SYDVKM in the germline V gene. The CDR3 region is CASSFSQIGNDQPQHF. The CDR3 DNA sequence: TGTGCCAGCAGTTTCTCGCAAATCGGTAATGATCAGCCCCAGCATTTT. Complete variable domain (other parts from reference TRBV28 and TRBJ1-5): DVKVTQSSRYLVKRTGEKVFLECVQDMDHENMFWYRQDPGLGLRLIYFSYDVKMKEKGDIPEGYSVSREKKERFSLILESASTNQTSMYLCASSFSQIGNDQPQHFGDGTRLSIL.

In its sample, this clonotype was seen many times. The gene calls are TRBV5-1 and TRBJ2-3; TRBD1 is a possible D gene (5 bases). The CDR3 loop spans 15 amino acids. Germline assignment: CDR1 SGHRS and CDR2 YFSETQ. Trimming shortened V by 2 bases and J by 2 bases, and 12 bases separated the two germline ends. DNA of the CDR3: TGCGCCAGCAGCTTAGGGGCTTCAACCACAGATACGCAGTATTTT. Translated: CASSLGASTTDTQYF. Full variable domain (remainder filled in from reference TRBV5-1 and TRBJ2-3): KAGVTQTPRYLIKTRGQQVTLSCSPISGHRSVSWYQQTPGQGLQFLFEYFSETQRNKGNFPGRFSGRQFSNSRSEMNVSTLELGDSALYLCASSLGASTTDTQYFGPGTRLTVL.

This clonotype was found a few times. V usage is TRBV10-3 and J usage is TRBJ2-2; 9 positions match TRBD2. From germline, CDR1 is ENHRY and CDR2 SYGVKD. The CDR3 is made up of 14 amino acids. With 10 bases clipped from V and 0 bases from J, the junction kept 3 bases outside the gene matches. As DNA, the CDR3 is TGTGCCACTTTAGCGGGAGCGAACACCGGGGAGCTGTTTTTT. Amino acid sequence: CATLAGANTGELFF.

Points on this clonotype: The junction shows a germline mismatch at one end, possibly a read error. V gene TRBV28 combines with J gene TRBJ1-2; tentative D call: TRBD1 (5 bases). Germline V gene data show CDR1 as MDHEN and CDR2 as SYDVKM. The CDR3 totals 14 residues. CDR3 bases: TGTGACAGCAGTTCAGGGTTAAGAGTCTATGGCTACACCTTC. It is translated as CDSSSGLRVYGYTF.

With regard to this clonotype: Being one base from a much bigger clone, this may be a read error. V is TRBV5-5 and J is TRBJ1-1; TRBD1 matches at 11 bases. V dropped 1 base and J dropped 6; count of bases not matched to a gene: 5. This CDR3 region has 15 residues. Germline assignment: CDR1 SGHKS and CDR2 YYEKEE (reference sequence). The CDR3 region has the DNA TGTGCCAGCAGCTTGTGGGGACAGGGGGGGGCTGAAGCTTTCTTT. Encoded protein: CASSLWGQGGAEAFF. The full variable domain, in which reference TRBV5-5 and TRBJ1-1 provide the parts outside the CDR3, is DAGVTQSPTHLIKTRGQQVTLRCSPISGHKSVSWYQQVLGQGPQFIFQYYEKEERGRGNFPDRFSARQFPNYSSELNVNALLLGDSALYLCASSLWGQGGAEAFFGQGTRLTVV.

Many counts were recorded for this clonotype. V gene TRBV11-2 combines with J gene TRBJ2-1, with D perhaps TRBD2 (7 bases). Trimming left V 5 bases short and J 4 bases short, with 18 bases between. The CDR3 loop spans 16 amino acids. Germline V lookup: CDR1 SGHAT, CDR2 FQNNGV. The CDR3 coding sequence is TGTGCCAGCAGCCCCTGGGGGGGGCGGGGGTACAATGAGCAGTTCTTC. The encoded protein is CASSPWGGRGYNEQFF.

CDR3 in amino acids: CASSDVVASYNEQFF. The CDR3 DNA sequence: TGTGCCAGCAGTGATGTGGTAGCTTCCTACAATGAGCAGTTCTTC. The V call is TRBV25-1, the J call TRBJ2-1, with unresolved D. There are 15 residues in the CDR3. From germline, CDR1 is MGHDK and CDR2 SYGVNS. Trimming shortened V by 3 bases and J by 1 base, and 10 bases separated the two germline ends.

This chain links TRBV2 with TRBJ2-1, with 13 bases matching TRBD2. Germline V gives CDR1 SNHLY, CDR2 FYNNEI. There are 15 residues in the CDR3. The ends lost 6 bases at V and 6 bases at J; junction bases unmatched: 5. The CDR3, as DNA: TGTGCCAGCAGGATTGGACTAGCGGGAGCCAATGAGCAGTTCTTC. It yields the protein CASRIGLAGANEQFF.

Points on this clonotype: Since a much larger clone is just one base distant, this may be a read error. The J gene is TRBJ2-1, the V gene TRBV30; 9 bases agree with TRBD1. The CDR3 has 13 amino acids. Germline-derived CDR1 and CDR2 are GTSNPN and SVGIG (reference sequence). Trimming removed 5 bases from V and 9 bases from J; junction bases left unmatched: 8. The CDR3 loop is CAWGGQGSGEQFF. The CDR3 DNA reads TGTGCCTGGGGGGGACAGGGATCTGGTGAGCAGTTCTTC.

The chain has TRBV5-1 and TRBJ1-5; D gene uncertain. V lost 1 base to trimming and J lost 7 bases, with 9 bases between them. There are 13 residues in the CDR3. Germline assignment: CDR1 SGHRS and CDR2 YFSETQ. In DNA form, the CDR3 reads TGCGCCAGCAGCTTGTACGTAAACCAGCCCCAGCATTTT. It encodes CASSLYVNQPQHF. Using reference TRBV5-1 and TRBJ1-5 for the parts outside the CDR3, the full variable domain is KAGVTQTPRYLIKTRGQQVTLSCSPISGHRSVSWYQQTPGQGLQFLFEYFSETQRNKGNFPGRFSGRQFSNSRSEMNVSTLELGDSALYLCASSLYVNQPQHFGDGTRLSIL.

This clonotype appeared many times. V is TRBV5-5 and J is TRBJ2-1; 8 bases align to TRBD2. The CDR3 spans 16 residues. V gave up 0 bases and J gave up 6 bases; unmatched junction bases: 8. Germline CDR1 reads SGHKS; CDR2 reads YYEKEE (reference sequence). The CDR3 loop is CASSLDSGSLGNEQFF. The CDR3 nucleotides are TGTGCCAGCAGCTTGGACAGCGGGAGCTTGGGCAATGAGCAGTTCTTC. Looking up the rest from reference TRBV5-5 and TRBJ2-1 gives the full variable domain: DAGVTQSPTHLIKTRGQQVTLRCSPISGHKSVSWYQQVLGQGPQFIFQYYEKEERGRGNFPDRFSARQFPNYSSELNVNALLLGDSALYLCASSLDSGSLGNEQFFGPGTRLTVL.

The rearrangement links TRBV5-1 to TRBJ2-5; D perhaps matches TRBD2 (5 bases). The CDR3 has 15 residues. Per germline, CDR1 SGHRS and CDR2 YFSETQ. V dropped 1 base and J dropped 2 bases, with 12 bases sitting between them. CDR3 residues: CASSLTGSKQETQYF. The CDR3 nucleotides read TGCGCCAGCAGCTTGACGGGGTCGAAGCAAGAGACCCAGTACTTC. The full variable domain, rest sourced from reference TRBV5-1 and TRBJ2-5, is KAGVTQTPRYLIKTRGQQVTLSCSPISGHRSVSWYQQTPGQGLQFLFEYFSETQRNKGNFPGRFSGRQFSNSRSEMNVSTLELGDSALYLCASSLTGSKQETQYFGPGTRLLVL.

The CDR3: CASSQAWAGSNEQFF. For the CDR3, the DNA is TGCGCCAGCAGCCAAGCGTGGGCAGGCTCGAATGAGCAGTTCTTC. V is TRBV4-1 and J is TRBJ2-1; D is undetermined. Trimming shortened V by 1 base and J by 7 bases, and 14 bases separated the two germline ends. This CDR3 is 15 amino acids long. CDR1 MGHRA and CDR2 YSYEKL come from the germline V gene.